The rows below give T cell receptor beta chains drawn from one sample of a study of blood T cell repertoires in COVID-19. Sequencing used immunoSEQ multiplex PCR; TCRdb keeps in-frame clones, though not all of them. The sample shows 95,000 to 120,000 clones, about four fifths of them seen only once. The sequenced sample was peripheral blood. These receptors came from a woman aged 70-85 years with acute or convalescent COVID-19. CDR3s include the opening cysteine and the closing phenylalanine or tryptophan. A D gene is named only where the DNA matches it firmly. Clone size is given for some rows only: seen once, a few or many times, or a class if the clone is expanded.

CASHADFPSSGNTIYF	TGTGCCAGCCACGCAGACTTCCCCAGCTCTGGAAACACCATATATTTT	-	TRBV19	-	TRBJ1-3
CAWSVQSSGRARYEQYF	TGTGCCTGGAGTGTACAGTCTAGCGGGAGGGCCCGGTACGAGCAGTACTTC	-	TRBV30	TRBD2	TRBJ2-7
CSAELSGRRNEQFF	TGCAGCGCCGAGCTAAGCGGGAGAAGGAATGAGCAGTTCTTC	-	TRBV29-1	TRBD2	TRBJ2-1
CASSQEIPADPGQANEKLFF	TGCGCCAGCAGCCAAGAAATTCCGGCGGACCCGGGACAAGCTAATGAAAAACTGTTTTTT	-	TRBV4-3	-	TRBJ1-4
CASSSGRLDGYTF	TGTGCCAGTAGTTCCGGGAGGCTCGATGGCTACACCTTC	few	TRBV19	-	TRBJ1-2
CASSNQWGGSYNEQFF	TGTGCCAGCAGTAATCAATGGGGGGGATCCTACAATGAGCAGTTCTTC	-	TRBV28	TRBD2	TRBJ2-1
CASSLQGLNTGELFF	TGTGCCAGCAGCTTACAGGGGCTGAACACCGGGGAGCTGTTTTTT	-	TRBV5-4	TRBD1	TRBJ2-2
CASSEGRGSSYNEQFF	TGTGCCAGCAGTGAAGGGCGGGGCAGCTCCTACAATGAGCAGTTCTTC	-	TRBV2	-	TRBJ2-1
CASSVDNRKNTEAFF	TGTGCCAGCAGCGTAGATAACAGGAAGAACACTGAAGCTTTCTTT	-	TRBV9	-	TRBJ1-1
CSASPITEAFF	TGCAGTGCTAGTCCCATCACTGAAGCTTTCTTT	-	TRBV20-1	-	TRBJ1-1
CASSSRTSGSLGNEQFF	TGTGCCAGCAGCTCTAGGACTAGCGGGAGTTTAGGGAATGAGCAGTTCTTC	-	TRBV11-2	TRBD2	TRBJ2-1
CASSQDRANYGYTF	TGCGCCAGCAGCCAGGACAGGGCTAACTATGGCTACACCTTC	-	TRBV4-3	TRBD1	TRBJ1-2
CASSQIDRGVGQPQHF	TGCGCCAGCAGCCAGATCGACAGGGGCGTAGGTCAGCCCCAGCATTTT	-	TRBV4-1	TRBD1	TRBJ1-5
CASSHAGQTNYGYTF	TGTGCCAGCAGCCACGCCGGACAAACTAACTATGGCTACACCTTC	-	TRBV3-1/TRBV3-2	-	TRBJ1-2
CASRAEETGGEQFF	TGTGCCAGCAGAGCCGAGGAGACAGGGGGTGAGCAGTTCTTC	-	TRBV7-9	TRBD1	TRBJ2-1
CASSLGTGSTDTQYF	TGTGCCAGCAGCCTTGGGACAGGGAGCACAGATACGCAGTATTTT	-	TRBV28	TRBD1	TRBJ2-3
CASGATGNHVSEQFF	TGTGCCAGCGGGGCGACAGGGAACCATGTAAGTGAGCAGTTCTTC	few	TRBV6-4	TRBD1	TRBJ2-1
CASSQAGYIGTDTQYF	TGTGCCAGCAGCCAAGCGGGGTATATCGGCACAGATACGCAGTATTTT	once	TRBV4-2	-	TRBJ2-3
CASTDTGTGGPSPLHF	TGTGCCAGCACCGACACTGGGACAGGGGGACCCTCACCCCTCCACTTT	-	TRBV27	TRBD1	TRBJ1-6
CASSRDRVSFSYEQYF	TGTGCCAGCAGCCGGGACAGGGTTTCTTTTTCGTACGAGCAGTACTTC	many	TRBV5-8	TRBD1	TRBJ2-7
CASSELAGGPDTQYF	TGTGCCAGCAGTGAACTAGCGGGGGGGCCAGATACGCAGTATTTT	many	TRBV6-1	TRBD2	TRBJ2-3
CASSLSGGVSYEQYF	TGTGCCAGCAGCTTGTCAGGGGGCGTTAGTTACGAGCAGTACTTC	few	TRBV5-6	TRBD1	TRBJ2-7
CASKKGTAFNYGYTF	TGTGCCAGCAAGAAAGGGACAGCTTTTAACTATGGCTACACCTTC	-	TRBV2	TRBD1	TRBJ1-2
CASSVEGGANTEAFF	TGTGCCAGCAGTGTAGAAGGAGGGGCGAACACTGAAGCTTTCTTT	-	TRBV2	-	TRBJ1-1
CASSRGDRQGNTEAFF	TGTGCCAGCAGCAGAGGTGATCGCCAGGGGAACACTGAAGCTTTCTTT	-	TRBV3-1/TRBV3-2	-	TRBJ1-1
CASSGLAAYNEQFF	TGTGCCAGCAGCGGGCTAGCGGCCTACAATGAGCAGTTCTTC	-	TRBV13	TRBD2	TRBJ2-1
CATSTGGGNTIYF	TGTGCCACAAGTACAGGGGGAGGAAACACCATATATTTT	-	TRBV15	TRBD1	TRBJ1-3
CASSSKRGTYNEQFF	TGTGCCAGCAGTTCAAAGCGGGGGACCTACAATGAGCAGTTCTTC	-	TRBV28	TRBD2	TRBJ2-1
CASSDRPDTQYF	TGTGCCAGCAGCGACAGACCAGATACGCAGTATTTT	few	TRBV27	-	TRBJ2-3
CASTALRQGPNEKLFF	TGTGCCAGTACCGCGCTGAGACAAGGCCCTAATGAAAAACTGTTTTTT	-	TRBV19	-	TRBJ1-4
CATHLTGGANTEAFF	TGTGCCACACACTTGACAGGGGGGGCGAACACTGAAGCTTTCTTT	-	TRBV28	TRBD1	TRBJ1-1
CASSEASSRASGPQHF	TGTGCCAGCAGTGAAGCAAGTTCCAGGGCCTCGGGGCCCCAGCATTTT	-	TRBV6-1	-	TRBJ1-5
CAWSVDRGRSPLHF	TGTGCCTGGAGTGTCGACAGGGGGAGATCACCCCTCCACTTT	-	TRBV30	TRBD1	TRBJ1-6
CASSLLGTGDSGANVLTF	TGTGCCAGCAGCTTGTTGGGGACAGGCGACTCTGGGGCCAACGTCCTGACTTTC	-	TRBV5-6	TRBD1	TRBJ2-6
CASSFSSGNSYEQYF	TGCGCCAGCAGCTTTTCTAGCGGGAACTCCTACGAGCAGTACTTC	-	TRBV5-1	TRBD2	TRBJ2-7
CASSLAGGTGELFF	TGCGCCAGCAGCTTGGCCGGCGGGACCGGGGAGCTGTTTTTT	-	TRBV5-1	-	TRBJ2-2
CAWDGGRGGETQYF	TGTGCCTGGGATGGCGGGAGGGGAGGAGAGACCCAGTACTTC	-	TRBV30	TRBD2	TRBJ2-5
CASSDRGLNGYTF	TGTGCCAGCTCAGATAGGGGCTTAAATGGCTACACCTTC	once	TRBV18	-	TRBJ1-2
CASSQESGQNNEKLFF	TGTGCCAGCAGCCAAGAGTCGGGACAGAATAATGAAAAACTGTTTTTT	-	TRBV4-2	TRBD1	TRBJ1-4
CASSIGGGGPSYGYTF	TGTGCCAGTAGTATAGGGGGAGGAGGACCTTCCTATGGCTACACCTTC	-	TRBV19	-	TRBJ1-2
CASSPRTSGQETQYF	TGTGCCAGCAGCCCCAGGACTAGCGGCCAAGAGACCCAGTACTTC	-	TRBV9	TRBD2	TRBJ2-5
CASSLGPGETQYF	TGCGCCAGCAGCTTGGGACCGGGAGAGACCCAGTACTTC	once	TRBV5-1	-	TRBJ2-5
CASTATYEQYF	TGTGCCAGCACTGCTACCTACGAGCAGTACTTC	once	TRBV6-6	-	TRBJ2-7
CASSWDRGGWSNQPQHF	TGTGCCAGCAGTTGGGACAGGGGAGGTTGGAGCAATCAGCCCCAGCATTTT	-	TRBV7-9	TRBD1	TRBJ1-5
CASSKAPTQGGYNSPLHF	TGTGCCAGCAGCAAAGCGCCGACACAGGGTGGCTATAATTCACCCCTCCACTTT	-	TRBV21-1	-	TRBJ1-6
CASSRWGGEVDQPQHF	TGTGCCAGCAGCCGATGGGGGGGCGAGGTGGATCAGCCCCAGCATTTT	-	TRBV5-6	-	TRBJ1-5
CASSMDTGWEETQYF	TGTGCCAGCAGCATGGATACGGGTTGGGAAGAGACCCAGTACTTC	-	TRBV5-8	-	TRBJ2-5
CASSPGGRSNQPQHF	TGTGCCAGCAGCCCGGGGGGCCGGAGCAATCAGCCCCAGCATTTT	-	TRBV9	-	TRBJ1-5
CSVWDSEAFF	TGCAGCGTATGGGACAGTGAAGCTTTCTTT	-	TRBV29-1	TRBD1	TRBJ1-1
CASSQEIQKQFF	TGTGCCAGCAGCCAAGAGATCCAGAAGCAGTTCTTC	-	TRBV14	-	TRBJ2-1
CASTMGGQPQHF	TGTGCCAGCACAATGGGGGGTCAGCCCCAGCATTTT	-	TRBV6-6	-	TRBJ1-5
CASSVHRVPPTEAFF	TGTGCCAGTAGTGTCCACAGGGTTCCCCCCACTGAAGCTTTCTTT	-	TRBV19	-	TRBJ1-1
CASSLAGLTDTQYF	TGTGCCAGCAGCTTAGCGGGCCTCACAGATACGCAGTATTTT	-	TRBV7-8	-	TRBJ2-3